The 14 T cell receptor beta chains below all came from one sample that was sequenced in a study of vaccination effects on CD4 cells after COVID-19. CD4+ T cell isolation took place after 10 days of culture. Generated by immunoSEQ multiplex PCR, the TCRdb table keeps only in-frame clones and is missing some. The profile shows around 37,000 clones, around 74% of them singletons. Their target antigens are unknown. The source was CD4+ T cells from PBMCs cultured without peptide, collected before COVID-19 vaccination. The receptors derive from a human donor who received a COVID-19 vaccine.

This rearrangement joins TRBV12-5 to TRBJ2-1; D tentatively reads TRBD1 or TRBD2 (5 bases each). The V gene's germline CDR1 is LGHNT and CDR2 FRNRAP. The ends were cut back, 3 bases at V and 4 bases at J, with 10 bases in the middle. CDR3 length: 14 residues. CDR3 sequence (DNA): TGTGCTAGTGGTTTAGGGACGGCATACAATGAGCAGTTCTTC. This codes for CASGLGTAYNEQFF.

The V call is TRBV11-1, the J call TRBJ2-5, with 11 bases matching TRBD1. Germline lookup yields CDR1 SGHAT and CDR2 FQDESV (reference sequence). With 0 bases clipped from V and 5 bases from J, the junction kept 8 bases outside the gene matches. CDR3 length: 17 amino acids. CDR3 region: CASSLAWRTGGLETQYF. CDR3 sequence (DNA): TGTGCCAGCAGCTTAGCTTGGCGGACAGGGGGCTTGGAGACCCAGTACTTC.

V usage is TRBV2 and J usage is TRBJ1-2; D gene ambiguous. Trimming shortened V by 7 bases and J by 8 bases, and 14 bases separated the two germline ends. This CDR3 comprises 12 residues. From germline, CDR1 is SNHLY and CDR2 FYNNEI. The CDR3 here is CASTIQPQGYTF. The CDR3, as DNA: TGTGCCAGCACGATACAGCCACAGGGCTACACCTTC.

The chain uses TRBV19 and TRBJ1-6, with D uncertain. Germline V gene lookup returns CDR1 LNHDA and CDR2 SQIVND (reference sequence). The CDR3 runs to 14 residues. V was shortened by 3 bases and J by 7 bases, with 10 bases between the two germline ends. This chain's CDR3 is CASSIEGRNSPLHF. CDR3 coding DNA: TGTGCCAGTAGTATTGAAGGGCGAAATTCACCCCTCCACTTT. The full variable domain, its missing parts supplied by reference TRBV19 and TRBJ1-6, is DGGITQSPKYLFRKEGQNVTLSCEQNLNHDAMYWYRQDPGQGLRLIYYSQIVNDFQKGDIAEGYSVSREKKESFPLTVTSAQKNPTAFYLCASSIEGRNSPLHFGNGTRLTVT.

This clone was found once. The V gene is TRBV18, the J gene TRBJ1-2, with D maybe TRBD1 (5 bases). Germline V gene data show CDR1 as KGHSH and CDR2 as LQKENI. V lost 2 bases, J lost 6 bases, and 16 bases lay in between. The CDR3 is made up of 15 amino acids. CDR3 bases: TGTGCCAGCTCACCAGAGGAGGGGACCCCCAATGGCTACACCTTC. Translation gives CASSPEEGTPNGYTF.

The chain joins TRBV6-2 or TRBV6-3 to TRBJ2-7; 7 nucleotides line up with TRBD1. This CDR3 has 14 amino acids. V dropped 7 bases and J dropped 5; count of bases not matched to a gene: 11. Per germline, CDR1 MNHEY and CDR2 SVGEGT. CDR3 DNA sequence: TGTGCCAGCATCCCGGGACAGAGGTACCACGAGCAGTACTTC. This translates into CASIPGQRYHEQYF.

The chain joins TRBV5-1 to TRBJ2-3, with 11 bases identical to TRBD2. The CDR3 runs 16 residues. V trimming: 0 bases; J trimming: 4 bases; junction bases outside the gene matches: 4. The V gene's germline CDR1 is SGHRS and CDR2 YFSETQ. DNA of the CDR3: TGCGCCAGCAGCTTGGTTAGCGGGGGGGCCGCAGATACGCAGTATTTT. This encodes CASSLVSGGAADTQYF.

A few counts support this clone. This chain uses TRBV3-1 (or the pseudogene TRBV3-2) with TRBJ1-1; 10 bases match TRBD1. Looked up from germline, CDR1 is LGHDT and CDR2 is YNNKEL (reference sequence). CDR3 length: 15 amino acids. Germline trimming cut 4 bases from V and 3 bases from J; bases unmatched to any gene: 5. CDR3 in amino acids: CASSPRDRGHTEAFF. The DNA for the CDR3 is TGTGCCAGCAGCCCCAGGGACAGGGGCCACACTGAAGCTTTCTTT.

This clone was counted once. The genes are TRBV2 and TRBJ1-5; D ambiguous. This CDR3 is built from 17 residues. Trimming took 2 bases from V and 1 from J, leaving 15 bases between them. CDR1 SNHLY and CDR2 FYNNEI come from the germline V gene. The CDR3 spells CASSERRPGGSNQPQHF. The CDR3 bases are TGTGCCAGCAGTGAACGTCGGCCCGGCGGAAGCAATCAGCCCCAGCATTTT. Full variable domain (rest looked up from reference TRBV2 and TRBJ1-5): EPEVTQTPSHQVTQMGQEVILRCVPISNHLYFYWYRQILGQKVEFLVSFYNNEISEKSEIFDDQFSVERPDGSNFTLKIRSTKLEDSAMYFCASSERRPGGSNQPQHFGDGTRLSIL.

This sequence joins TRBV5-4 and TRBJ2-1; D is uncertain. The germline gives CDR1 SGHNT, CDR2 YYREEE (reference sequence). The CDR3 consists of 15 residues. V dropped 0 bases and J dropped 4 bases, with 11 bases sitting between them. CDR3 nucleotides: TGTGCCAGCAGCTTGGCGCCTGTGGGGTACAATGAGCAGTTCTTC. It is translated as CASSLAPVGYNEQFF.

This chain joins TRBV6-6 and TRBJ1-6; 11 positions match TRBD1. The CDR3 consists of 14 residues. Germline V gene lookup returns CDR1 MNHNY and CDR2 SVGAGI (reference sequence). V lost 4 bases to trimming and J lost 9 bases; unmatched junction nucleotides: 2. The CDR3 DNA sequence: TGTGCCAGCAGTTCCGGACAGGGGGCTTCACCCCTCCACTTT. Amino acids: CASSSGQGASPLHF.

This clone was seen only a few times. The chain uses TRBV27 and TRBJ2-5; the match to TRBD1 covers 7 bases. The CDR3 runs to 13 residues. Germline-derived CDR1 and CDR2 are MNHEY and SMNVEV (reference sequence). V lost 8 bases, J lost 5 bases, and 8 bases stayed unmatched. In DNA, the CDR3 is TGTGCCAGCGCAGGGGGACGTGGGGAGACCCAGTACTTC. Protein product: CASAGGRGETQYF.

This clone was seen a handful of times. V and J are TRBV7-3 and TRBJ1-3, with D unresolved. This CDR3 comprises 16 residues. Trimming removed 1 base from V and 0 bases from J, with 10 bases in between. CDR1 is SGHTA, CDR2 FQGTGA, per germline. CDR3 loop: CASSLNGPGSGNTIYF. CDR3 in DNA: TGTGCCAGCAGCTTAAACGGGCCGGGCTCTGGAAACACCATATATTTT.

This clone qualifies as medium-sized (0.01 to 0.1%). CDR3 residues: CASSTQVSGNTIYF. CDR3 coding DNA: TGTGCCAGCAGCACACAGGTATCTGGAAACACCATATATTTT. The V gene is TRBV4-2, the J gene TRBJ1-3; possible D gene TRBD1, 5 bases. V lost 5 bases and J 1 base, leaving 9 bases between the germline ends. The CDR3 is made up of 14 amino acids. CDR1 LGHNA and CDR2 YNFKEQ come from the germline V gene.